The 7 T cell receptor beta chains given below trace back to one sample, sequenced in a study of OX40 agonist ivuxolimab in advanced cancers. Profiling relied on immunoSEQ multiplex PCR, and the TCRdb table lists in-frame clones only, not all of them. The sample has approximately 45,000 clones; roughly 94% are singletons. The input for sequencing was CD4+ or CD8+ T cells sorted from blood, taken in a trial of the OX40 agonist ivuxolimab. These receptors were collected from an adult with an advanced solid tumor such as melanoma, head and neck, liver or kidney cancer.

The chain carries TRBV7-9 and TRBJ2-7; D could derive from TRBD1 or TRBD2 (5 bases each). Deletions cut 3 bases from V and 7 bases from J, with 13 bases between. The CDR3 is 13 amino acids. Germline V gene lookup returns CDR1 SEHNR and CDR2 FQNEAQ (reference sequence). CDR3 residues: CASSLGPLGEQYF. In nucleotides, the CDR3 is TGTGCCAGCAGCTTGGGACCCCTGGGGGAGCAGTACTTC.

The chain's CDR3 is CASSDMSGSYTEAFF. CDR3 DNA: TGTGCCAGCAGTGATATGAGTGGCAGCTACACTGAAGCTTTCTTT. The V call is TRBV2, the J call TRBJ1-1; no clear D gene. Per the germline V gene, CDR1 is SNHLY and CDR2 is FYNNEI. Deletions cut 3 bases from V and 3 bases from J, with 14 bases between. This CDR3 is built from 15 residues.

The chain has TRBV4-3 and TRBJ1-4, with a tentative D call TRBD1 (5 bases). V was cut by 4 bases and J by 5 bases, with 8 bases left in between. Per germline, CDR1 LGHNA and CDR2 YSLEER. The CDR3 loop spans 13 amino acids. The CDR3 loop reads CASSRDRNEKLFF. DNA for the CDR3: TGCGCCAGCAGCCGGGACCGGAATGAAAAACTGTTTTTT.

The rearrangement joins TRBV21-1 to TRBJ2-7; the table's D call TRBD1 went unverified against the DNA. TRBV21-1 is labeled a pseudogene. The CDR3 has 16 residues. Written as DNA, the CDR3 is TGTGCCAGCAGCAAGGGACGCTACAGGGTAGACTACGAGCAGTACTTC. Translating it yields CASSKGRYRVDYEQYF.

The chain uses TRBV7-3 and TRBJ2-1; D gene ambiguous. Per germline, CDR1 SGHTA and CDR2 FQGTGA. The CDR3 consists of 13 residues. Trimming removed 5 bases at V and 4 bases at J, with 9 bases between. In nucleotides, the CDR3 is TGTGCCAGCAGCCTCGACCGATACAATGAGCAGTTCTTC. Amino acids: CASSLDRYNEQFF.

The chain is built from TRBV9 and TRBJ1-2; no clear D gene. CDR3 length: 15 amino acids. Trimming cost V 4 bases and J 4 bases, with 17 bases left between them. Germline V gene data show CDR1 as SGDLS and CDR2 as YYNGEE. For the CDR3, the DNA is TGTGCCAGCAGCCCAGAATTGAGGGTCCCCTATGGCTACACCTTC. Its protein product is CASSPELRVPYGYTF.

To note about this clone: One end of the junction varies from germline; a read error may be responsible. The V and J genes are TRBV7-7 and TRBJ2-2; possible D gene TRBD1, 6 bases. This CDR3 has 16 amino acids. Germline CDR1 reads SSHAT; CDR2 reads FNYEAQ (reference sequence). The CDR3 region has the DNA TGTGCTAGCAGCTTAGCGCAGGGGTCGAACACCGGGGAGCTGTTTTTT. Its protein product is CASSLAQGSNTGELFF.